This T cell receptor beta chain was obtained from a study of T-cell memory formation after mild COVID-19. From the 5' RACE reads, TCRdb called clonotypes with MiXCR, one entry per CDR3 protein. The sample has roughly 110,000 distinct CDR3 sequences, over 13% seen once; the top ten hold 39%. V was clipped by 6 bases and J by 5 bases; unmatched bases: 5. The CDR3 length is 13 residues. CDR1 and CDR2 from the germline V gene are SGHAT and FQNNGV. The sequenced material came from PBMCs or a T cell subset sorted from them (not recorded which). The chain combines TRBV11-2 with TRBJ2-7; 9 bases map to TRBD1. The receptor's source is a man aged 18 to 35 who had mild COVID-19 (a few samples of this study predate the infection). Cell type and time point are not known. The CDR3 sequence is CASSSGQGNEQYV. The DNA for the CDR3 is TGTGCCAGCAGTTCTGGACAGGGGAACGAGCAGTACGTC.